These 30 T cell receptor beta chains came from one sample sequenced in a study of CD8+CD57+ T cells in acquired aplastic anemia. Selection for sequencing was limited to patients who had shown CD8+CD57+ cell expansion by flow cytometry. For CDR3 and TCR beta VDJ profiling, genomic DNA was the template used. TCRdb re-called the reads through MiXCR, storing one row per CDR3 protein. The sample gives roughly 200,000 distinct CDR3 sequences, 55% to 65% of which show up once; more than 40% is in the top ten. Material: sorted CD4+, CD8+, or CD8+CD57+ T cells (not recorded which) from PBMCs. These receptors were taken from a human donor with aplastic anemia.

The chain links TRBV10-3 to TRBJ2-7, with 7 bases fitting TRBD1. The CDR3 runs to 15 residues. After removal of 3 bases from V and 2 bases from J, the junction contained 7 bases not matched to a gene. The germline CDR1 and CDR2 sequences are ENHRY and SYGVKD. The CDR3 DNA sequence: TGTGCCATCAGTGAATACGGGACAGAGGCCTACGAGCAGTACTTC. Encoded protein: CAISEYGTEAYEQYF.

This clonotype was detected ten times or more. The CDR3 DNA follows: TGTGCCAGCTCACCAGGCAGCCACGAGCAGTACTTC. Its translation is CASSPGSHEQYF. The V call is TRBV18, the J call TRBJ2-7, with D hard to call. This CDR3 has 12 residues. V was pared by 2 bases and J by 5 bases, with 7 bases between. Germline CDR1 is KGHSH and CDR2 is LQKENI.

This clonotype was detected only once. The chain couples TRBV20-1 to TRBJ2-5, with D unclear. The germline V and J ends were trimmed by 3 bases and 3 bases, with 8 bases remaining between them. The CDR3 length is 12 residues. In germline, CDR1 is DFQATT, CDR2 SNEGSKA (reference sequence). The chain's CDR3 is CSASRKKETQYF. The DNA of the CDR3 is TGCAGTGCTAGTCGGAAAAAAGAGACCCAGTACTTC.

The chain links TRBV7-8 to TRBJ1-5; D remains ambiguous. The V end lost 5 bases, the J end lost 2 bases, and 13 bases lay between the germline ends. This CDR3 is 15 amino acids long. CDR1 and CDR2 (germline): SGHVS, FQNEAQ. Here the CDR3 reads CASSTITGGNQPQHF. DNA of the CDR3: TGTGCCAGCAGCACTATAACGGGAGGCAATCAGCCCCAGCATTTT.

This clonotype was picked up a small number of times. The chain links TRBV14 to TRBJ2-3; D uncertain. V lost 2 bases to trimming and J lost 2 bases, with 5 bases between them. The CDR3 extends over 13 amino acids. The germline V gene has CDR1 SGHDN and CDR2 FVKESK. CDR3 nucleotide sequence: TGTGCCAGCAGCCAAACTCACACAGATACGCAGTATTTT. Its translation is CASSQTHTDTQYF.

The V gene is TRBV6-5, the J gene TRBJ2-5; 7 nucleotides line up with TRBD2. Germline CDR1 and CDR2: MNHEY and SVGAGI. J gave up 4 bases and V 2 bases, and 7 bases lay outside the gene matches. This CDR3 spans 15 amino acids. CDR3 region: CASSYGAGLGETQYF. The CDR3 DNA reads as TGTGCCAGCAGTTACGGAGCGGGATTGGGAGAGACCCAGTACTTC.

This clonotype was recorded a few times. V and J are TRBV3-1 and TRBJ2-5, with TRBD1 matching over 10 bases. Germline trimming cut 1 base from V and 3 bases from J; bases unmatched to any gene: 8. This CDR3 spans 17 amino acids. Germline V gene sequence: CDR1 LGHDT, CDR2 YNNKEL (reference sequence). The chain's CDR3 is CASSQVERGTGEETQYF. The CDR3 DNA is TGTGCCAGCAGCCAAGTCGAGCGTGGGACAGGGGAAGAGACCCAGTACTTC.

The chain combines TRBV10-1 with TRBJ2-2; D is tentatively TRBD1 or TRBD2 (5 bases each). Germline lookup yields CDR1 WNHNN and CDR2 SYGVQD (reference sequence). V shed 6 bases and J shed 3 bases, with 14 bases lying between them. This CDR3 contains 15 residues. DNA of the CDR3: TGCGCCAGCAGCCTCGGGGCCACCGACACCGGGGAGCTGTTTTTT. Amino acid sequence: CASSLGATDTGELFF.

The chain is built from TRBV9 and TRBJ1-2; D is possibly TRBD1 (5 bases). The germline CDR1 and CDR2 sequences are SGDLS and YYNGEE. Trimming cost V 3 bases and J 8 bases, with 8 bases left between them. The CDR3 loop spans 11 amino acids. The CDR3 here is CASSAQGGYTF. The CDR3 DNA reads TGTGCCAGCAGCGCTCAGGGAGGCTACACCTTC. The full variable domain, rest sourced from reference TRBV9 and TRBJ1-2, is DSGVTQTPKHLITATGQRVTLRCSPRSGDLSVYWYQQSLDQGLQFLIQYYNGEERAKGNILERFSAQQFPDLHSELNLSSLELGDSALYFCASSAQGGYTFGSGTRLTVV.

The rearrangement uses TRBV14 and TRBJ1-1, with D perhaps TRBD1 (5 bases). The CDR3 contains 14 residues. Trimming stripped 1 base from V and 5 bases from J, with 11 bases between. CDR1 and CDR2 from the germline V gene are SGHDN and FVKESK. CDR3: CASSQGGGVTEAFF. The CDR3 DNA sequence: TGTGCCAGCAGCCAAGGGGGCGGGGTTACTGAAGCTTTCTTT.

This clonotype was detected a few times. The genes are TRBV15 and TRBJ2-7; D unclear. V shed 3 bases and J shed 7 bases, with 7 bases lying between them. The CDR3 totals 11 residues. CDR1 is LNHNV and CDR2 is YYDKDF in the germline V gene (reference sequence). CDR3 sequence reads: CATSSHFEQYF. CDR3 DNA sequence: TGTGCCACCAGCAGCCACTTTGAGCAGTACTTC.

This chain uses TRBV29-1 with TRBJ1-1; 9 bases agree with TRBD1. The V segment lost 8 bases and the J segment 5 bases; nucleotides outside the gene matches: 15. Germline CDR1 is SQVTM and CDR2 is ANQGSEA. CDR3 size: 15 residues. Here the CDR3 DNA reads TGCAGCCCCGGGACAGGGATCAATATCGGGACTGAAGCTTTCTTT. Residues: CSPGTGINIGTEAFF.

This sequence joins TRBV15 and TRBJ2-7; D might be TRBD2 (5 bases). Looked up from germline, CDR1 is LNHNV and CDR2 is YYDKDF (reference sequence). V was shortened by 0 bases and J by 6 bases, with 15 bases between the two germline ends. The CDR3 is 15 amino acids. The CDR3 here is CATSREATVGGEQYF. DNA for the CDR3: TGTGCCACCAGCAGAGAAGCCACGGTAGGAGGCGAGCAGTACTTC.

The rearrangement uses TRBV19 and TRBJ2-7, with D uncertain. V dropped 5 bases and J dropped 2 bases, with 16 bases sitting between them. The CDR3 has 15 residues. The germline V gene encodes CDR1 LNHDA and CDR2 SQIVND (reference sequence). This CDR3 is CASSGSESSTYEQYF. In DNA, the CDR3 is TGTGCCAGTAGTGGAAGCGAGAGTTCCACCTACGAGCAGTACTTC.

A single count supports this clonotype. The gene calls are TRBV11-2 and TRBJ1-1, with D maybe TRBD1 (5 bases). CDR3 size: 14 residues. V lost 3 bases and J lost 0, with 8 bases in between. The germline CDR1 and CDR2 sequences are SGHAT and FQNNGV. The CDR3 coding sequence is TGTGCCAGCAGCTTCCGACAGCTGAACACTGAAGCTTTCTTT. Translating gives CASSFRQLNTEAFF.

A few counts support this clonotype. The V gene is TRBV25-1, the J gene TRBJ1-6; D is ambiguous. Deletions cut 1 base from V and 6 bases from J, with 4 bases between. CDR3 length: 13 residues. Germline V gene data show CDR1 as MGHDK and CDR2 as SYGVNS. CDR3 coding DNA: TGTGCCAGCAGTGAATTTGGTAATTCACCCCTCCACTTT. The encoded protein is CASSEFGNSPLHF.

This clonotype was observed many times. The V gene is TRBV20-1, the J gene TRBJ1-2, with D possibly matching TRBD1 (5 bases). The germline gives CDR1 DFQATT, CDR2 SNEGSKA (reference sequence). The CDR3 loop spans 15 amino acids. V was pared by 4 bases and J by 5 bases, with 20 bases between. The CDR3 sequence: CSAMNLKGPIYGYTF. The CDR3 DNA follows: TGCAGTGCTATGAATCTTAAGGGGCCTATATATGGCTACACCTTC.

This clonotype was recorded once. The V and J genes are TRBV2 and TRBJ2-7; 8 positions match TRBD2. This CDR3 is built from 16 residues. After removal of 6 bases from V and 0 bases from J, the junction contained 10 bases not matched to a gene. Germline loops: CDR1 SNHLY, CDR2 FYNNEI. The chain's CDR3 is CASRELAAKSSYEQYF. The DNA of the CDR3 is TGTGCCAGCAGAGAACTAGCGGCAAAGAGCTCCTACGAGCAGTACTTC.

The chain combines TRBV9 with TRBJ1-5; D gene uncertain. In germline, CDR1 is SGDLS, CDR2 YYNGEE. Trimming stripped 3 bases from V and 4 bases from J, with 2 bases between. This CDR3 comprises 11 residues. The CDR3 coding sequence is TGTGCCAGCAGCGCTAATCAGCCCCAGCATTTT. Encoded protein: CASSANQPQHF.

The count of this clonotype is one. V usage is TRBV20-1 and J usage is TRBJ2-7; D remains ambiguous. Germline lookup yields CDR1 DFQATT and CDR2 SNEGSKA (reference sequence). The CDR3 sequence is 15 residues long. The V and J ends lost 0 bases and 4 bases respectively, with 16 bases between them. The DNA for the CDR3 is TGCAGTGCTAGAGATTGGCAAGGGAAAGTGTACGAGCAGTACTTC. This gives the protein CSARDWQGKVYEQYF.

This clonotype turned up a few times. The chain carries TRBV27 and TRBJ2-1; D may match TRBD1 or TRBD2 (5 bases each). CDR3 length: 15 residues. The germline gives CDR1 MNHEY, CDR2 SMNVEV (reference sequence). V was trimmed by 5 bases and J by 2 bases, leaving 13 bases between them. This chain's CDR3 is CASSPSGRAYNEQFF. CDR3 sequence (DNA): TGTGCCAGCAGTCCCTCGGGACGGGCCTACAATGAGCAGTTCTTC.

In this sample, this clonotype turned up many times. This sequence joins TRBV7-9 and TRBJ2-3; 9 bases align to TRBD1. Trimming removed 1 base from V and 6 bases from J; junction bases left unmatched: 17. The CDR3 has 19 residues. CDR1 SEHNR and CDR2 FQNEAQ come from the germline V gene (reference sequence). The CDR3 nucleotides read TGTGCCAGCAGCTTAGTTGCGTTGGGACAGGGCTTTTCGAGGGATACGCAGTATTTT. It translates to CASSLVALGQGFSRDTQYF.

The genes are TRBV24-1 and TRBJ1-2; 9 nucleotides line up with TRBD1. The germline CDR1 and CDR2 sequences are KGHDR and SFDVKD. V lost 4 bases to trimming and J lost 8 bases; unmatched junction nucleotides: 13. This CDR3 is built from 16 residues. CDR3 DNA: TGTGCCACCAGTGACCCCGACCGGGACAGGGTGGAAGGCTACACCTTC. This translates into CATSDPDRDRVEGYTF.

The genes are TRBV20-1 and TRBJ1-2; 7 bases agree with TRBD1. The CDR3 runs to 14 residues. Per the germline V gene, CDR1 is DFQATT and CDR2 is SNEGSKA (reference sequence). The junction had 13 bases not matched to a gene; V was cut back by 3 bases and J by 9 bases. CDR3 in DNA: TGCAGTGCTAGGGCAGGGGGGATTTTGTATAGCTACACCTTC. Translation: CSARAGGILYSYTF.

This clonotype was counted at least ten times. This chain links TRBV25-1 with TRBJ1-2; possible D gene TRBD1, 6 bases. Deletions cut 4 bases from V and 5 bases from J, with 23 bases between. Per the germline V gene, CDR1 is MGHDK and CDR2 is SYGVNS. This CDR3 has 17 residues. CDR3 amino acids: CASSGIPTGGASYGYTF. In DNA, the CDR3 is TGTGCCAGCAGTGGCATCCCTACGGGGGGCGCAAGTTATGGCTACACCTTC.

This clonotype was counted ten times or more. The rearrangement joins TRBV25-1 to TRBJ1-1; D not resolved. CDR3 length: 11 amino acids. V was clipped by 4 bases and J by 7 bases, with 7 bases between them. CDR1 and CDR2 from the germline V gene are MGHDK and SYGVNS. CDR3 residues: CASSGPFEAFF. In DNA form, the CDR3 reads TGTGCCAGCAGTGGACCCTTTGAAGCTTTCTTT.

V and J are TRBV20-1 and TRBJ2-3; 13 positions match TRBD2. This CDR3 spans 17 amino acids. Germline V gives CDR1 DFQATT, CDR2 SNEGSKA (reference sequence). The J segment lost 2 bases and the V segment lost 5 bases, leaving 10 bases of the junction unmatched. In DNA, the CDR3 is TGCAGTGCTTTGGATAGACTAGCGGGGGGCCACACAGATACGCAGTATTTT. Protein product: CSALDRLAGGHTDTQYF.

This clonotype was picked up many times. A junction end diverges from the germline sequence, so it may reflect a read error. The chain joins TRBV7-9 to TRBJ2-3; a possible D gene is TRBD1 (5 bases). This CDR3 region has 15 residues. Germline lookup yields CDR1 SEHNR and CDR2 FQNEAQ (reference sequence). CDR3 amino acids: CASSPPPQGTDTQYF. The DNA for the CDR3 is TGTGCCAGCAGCCCTCCCCCGCAGGGCACGGATACGCAGTATTTT.

The chain carries TRBV20-1 and TRBJ1-5, with a possible D match to TRBD1 (5 bases). Trimming pared 3 bases from V and 6 bases from J, leaving 24 bases between. Germline-derived CDR1 and CDR2 are DFQATT and SNEGSKA (reference sequence). This CDR3 is 17 amino acids long. CDR3 coding DNA: TGCAGTGCTAGGGTCCAAGTGGAGGGGATCGGTACTCAGCCCCAGCATTTT. Amino acid sequence: CSARVQVEGIGTQPQHF.

The CDR3 DNA follows: TGTGCCAGCAGCTTAGCTGAGCAGTTCTTC. Its translation: CASSLAEQFF. The chain combines TRBV7-3 with TRBJ2-1; D gene ambiguous. The CDR3 is 10 amino acids. Germline CDR1 is SGHTA and CDR2 is FQGTGA. The germline V and J ends were trimmed by 2 bases and 9 bases, with 2 bases remaining between them. The full variable domain, its missing parts supplied by reference TRBV7-3 and TRBJ2-1, is GAGVSQTPSNKVTEKGKYVELRCDPISGHTALYWYRQSLGQGPEFLIYFQGTGAADDSGLPNDRFFAVRPEGSVSTLKIQRTERGDSAVYLCASSLAEQFFGPGTRLTVL.